This TCR beta chain is drawn from a study of Ad26.COV2.S vaccination and SARS-CoV-2 variants (dated by TCRdb to the early 2020s). Describing the broader study: Vaccine-arm donors were drawn from COV1001, a multicentre, randomized, double-blind, placebo-controlled phase I-IIa trial of Ad26.COV2.S in healthy adults. Ad26.COV2.S was administered intramuscularly at 5 x 10^10 or 1 x 10^11 viral particles, either as a single shot or as two shots given 56 days apart. TCRbeta repertoire sequencing served as the tool for gauging how specific and how broad the SARS-CoV-2-reactive T cell receptors were following Ad26.COV2.S vaccination. A total of roughly 32 samples were included in the TCR-sequenced set, comprising approximately 20 Ad26.COV2.S vaccine recipients, 5 placebo recipients and 8 SARS-CoV-2 convalescent individuals. Participants in the trial were split at random into five groups of five each, receiving low-dose or high-dose Ad26.COV2.S once or twice, or else placebo on both occasions. Investigators did not know the trial group allocation while performing experiments and assessing outcomes. General study outcomes and caveats: According to the authors, total T cell responses may have been underestimated by the TCR breadth and depth analyses. Vaccine and placebo recipients had comparable non-spike TCR breadth, which fits with the vaccine containing only spike. Spike-specific TCR breadth was higher in Ad26.COV2.S recipients than in placebo recipients (P = 0.0014). Substantial breadth of spike-specific CD8+ and CD4+ T cell responses was reported after vaccination. The study was not powered for comparison of responses between vaccine doses or regimens.

A note on this clone: The specificity of this receptor is unknown. Base qualities are missing; no much larger clone stands one base away.

TCRbeta CDR3 regions were sequenced with the immunoSEQ Assay. After extraction, genomic DNA underwent amplification by bias-controlled multiplex PCR, followed by high-throughput sequencing. Per the authors' processing: To quantify the absolute abundance of each unique TCRbeta CDR3 region, sequences were collapsed and filtered. Usable DNA was measured by amplifying reference genes present in all nucleated cells, and TCRbeta template counts were normalized to that usable DNA to estimate T cell fraction. Repertoire TCRs were annotated as SARS-CoV-2-specific when V gene, CDR3 amino acid sequence and J gene were exactly matched to a known reactive TCR set. The reference SARS-CoV-2 TCR set came from MIRA and was filtered for enrichment in COVID-19-positive ImmuneCODE repertoires, removing public or cross-reactive TCRs. Using the MIRA antigens, annotated TCRs were further analysed by specific ORF or by position within an ORF. Breadth was defined as annotated unique rearrangements over total unique productive rearrangements; depth was the summed frequency of those rearrangements. Two-sided Wilcoxon rank-sum tests were applied when comparing TCR breadth between groups. TCRdb re-hosts the immuneACCESS table, in-frame sequences only. Its copies lack some clones; in the studies checked, an unresolved V gene accounts for under half of them, and the cause for the rest is not known. That table gives V, J and clone size, and the DNA gave D and trimming. In this sample the table shows some 410,000 clones, about 92% of which occur a single time. In total, the top ten clones hold less than 2% of the sample.

From the cysteine through the phenylalanine, the CDR3 covers 15 amino acids. Kept here is only the CDR3 DNA, which spans 45 bases and is read in frame from base 1. The germline V gene gives CDR1 as SGDLS and CDR2 as YYNGEE. A distance of 12 bases separates the germline ends of V and J, which lose 0 bases and 5 bases respectively. The treatment or condition label corresponds to: approximately 18 received Ad26.COV2.S at low or high dose, single or two shots; roughly five received placebo; per-sample allocation not given. Repertoires of vaccine and placebo recipients were sequenced from samples collected on day 63 after the first injection. Cohort 1b enrolled about two dozen adults aged 18-55 years at a single site in Boston, USA, between 29 July and 7 August 2020. Ad26.COV2.S consisted of a replication-incompetent adenovirus type 26 vector by which a prefusion-stabilized SARS-CoV-2 spike protein from the original Wuhan strain was expressed.

The chain was built from TRBV9 and TRBJ2-1; the D gene is possibly TRBD1, with 5 bases matching. The sequence derives from a person between 18 and 59 years old who received the Ad26.COV2.S COVID-19 vaccine or a placebo. Sample: peripheral blood, taken in a trial of Ad26.COV2.S vaccine versus placebo. The CDR3 protein: CASSVATELNNEQFF. The DNA is as follows: TGTGCCAGCAGCGTAGCGACAGAATTAAACAATGAGCAGTTCTTC.